The clone carrying this T cell receptor beta chain was detected a few times. Its antigen is undetermined. TCRdb re-analysed the RACE reads in MiXCR, keeping a single row per CDR3 protein. The profile covers around 300,000 distinct CDR3 sequences, with approximately 6.3% appearing a single time and approximately 8% taken by the ten largest. Time point given: patch test 1, 2 weeks after DPC sensitization. As to treatment: therapeutic diphenylcyclopropenone sensitization with weekly scalp DPC. Those who donated were patients with alopecia, 18 to 70 years of age, and suitable for DPC. The data are from a study of human T cells and chemical hapten exposure. At the level of the study: 2% DPC applied to an approximately 2 cm by approximately 2 cm arm area sensitized donors. General study findings and limits: Alopecia was present in the donors, so their immune response may differ from healthy people's. Significantly greater numbers of large CDR3 similarity clusters came from expanded TCRs than from controls.

This receptor was taken from a woman aged 18 to 35 with alopecia areata. Some clones in this sample may be carry-over from other donors' samples. The sequencing here drew on whole blood, taken in connection with sensitization to the hapten diphenylcyclopropenone (DPC).

In DNA form, the CDR3 reads TGTGCCAGCAGCCCTACTAGCGGACCTTCCTACGAGCAGTACTTC. Its translation is CASSPTSGPSYEQYF. This chain joins TRBV12-3 or TRBV12-4 and TRBJ2-7; TRBD2 agrees at 8 bases. Losses at the gene ends were 6 bases for V and 1 base for J; bases not matched to a gene: 8. The CDR3 sequence is 15 residues long.